What follows describes a single T cell receptor (beta chain). No antigen is known for it. This entry is derived from a study of cytomegalovirus exposure and HLA in healthy donors. Trimming removed 3 bases from V and 6 bases from J, with 20 bases in between. The CDR3 contains 16 residues. The germline CDR1 and CDR2 sequences are MRHNA and SNTAGT. Profiling relied on immunoSEQ multiplex PCR, and the TCRdb table lists in-frame clones only, not all of them. The table records about 160,000 clones, around 82% of them present only once. The donors were in the 120-subject validation cohort, distinct from the approximately 670-subject first cohort. Overall study findings and caveats: The listing of 150 to 200 TCR beta chains classed them as cytomegalovirus-associated. In vitro data verified a few CMV-associated chains as specific for CMV antigens.

The clonotype comes from a man aged 30-40 years in good health and CMV-seropositive. The sample consisted of PBMCs. This sequence joins TRBV6-4 and TRBJ1-1; D may be TRBD1 (5 bases). The CDR3 protein is CASSDSPGTGASEAFF. The CDR3 DNA reads TGTGCCAGCAGTGATTCTCCCGGGACTGGCGCGTCTGAAGCTTTCTTT.